These 24 T cell receptor beta chains share one sample of origin, sequenced in a study of cytomegalovirus exposure and HLA in healthy donors. Clones were read by immunoSEQ multiplex PCR, and TCRdb kept only the in-frame ones, dropping some. The sample includes 150,000 to 200,000 clones, 95% to 97% of them seen just once. Sequencing was carried out using PBMCs. These receptor sequences come from a woman between 18 and 30 years old in good health and CMV-seronegative.

V usage is TRBV7-3 and J usage is TRBJ2-3; 7 positions agree with TRBD2. CDR3 length equals 15 residues. V lost 3 bases to trimming and J lost 0 bases; unmatched junction nucleotides: 3. Germline loops: CDR1 SGHTA, CDR2 FQGTGA. The CDR3 DNA reads as TGTGCCAGCAGCTTGAGTAGCGGGAGCACAGATACGCAGTATTTT. Protein: CASSLSSGSTDTQYF. Complete variable domain (other parts from reference TRBV7-3 and TRBJ2-3): GAGVSQTPSNKVTEKGKYVELRCDPISGHTALYWYRQSLGQGPEFLIYFQGTGAADDSGLPNDRFFAVRPEGSVSTLKIQRTERGDSAVYLCASSLSSGSTDTQYFGPGTRLTVL.

The V call is TRBV29-1, the J call TRBJ2-3; D is undetermined. Per the germline V gene, CDR1 is SQVTM and CDR2 is ANQGSEA. V was pared by 4 bases and J by 4 bases, with 15 bases between. The CDR3 has 14 amino acids. CDR3 in DNA: TGCAGCGTTGTTTTCCTCATCTCGGCAGATACGCAGTATTTT. Translated, it gives CSVVFLISADTQYF.

The V gene is TRBV9, the J gene TRBJ2-1; 9 bases match TRBD2. Germline V lookup: CDR1 SGDLS, CDR2 YYNGEE. With 3 bases clipped from V and 7 bases from J, the junction kept 14 bases outside the gene matches. The CDR3 extends over 17 amino acids. The CDR3 spells CASSATSRVAGVNEQFF. The CDR3 region has the DNA TGTGCCAGCAGCGCAACTTCCCGGGTAGCGGGGGTAAATGAGCAGTTCTTC.

J is TRBJ2-7 and V is TRBV4-1; D not resolved. CDR1 and CDR2 (germline): MGHRA, YSYEKL. Trimming shortened V by 4 bases and J by 0 bases, and 7 bases separated the two germline ends. CDR3 size: 13 residues. The CDR3 DNA follows: TGCGCCAGCAGCCCGCGTAGCTCCTACGAGCAGTACTTC. Translating gives CASSPRSSYEQYF.

The chain combines TRBV6-1 with TRBJ2-3; 9 nucleotides match TRBD1. The length of the CDR3 is 14 residues. With V trimmed by 4 bases and J by 12 bases, 11 bases remained unmatched. CDR1 and CDR2 from the germline V gene are MNHNS and SASEGT. The CDR3 nucleotides read TGTGCCAGCAGTGGGCCCCTCACAGGGGGCGGTCAGTATTTT. Amino acids: CASSGPLTGGGQYF.

The J gene is TRBJ2-3, the V gene TRBV13; no clear D. Trimming cost V 2 bases and J 6 bases, with 6 bases left between them. Germline V gene data show CDR1 as PRHDT and CDR2 as FYEKMQ (reference sequence). There are 12 residues in the CDR3. The CDR3 spells CASSLLGDTQYF. The CDR3 nucleotides are TGTGCCAGCAGCTTACTAGGTGATACGCAGTATTTT. Complete variable domain (other parts from reference TRBV13 and TRBJ2-3): AAGVIQSPRHLIKEKRETATLKCYPIPRHDTVYWYQQGPGQDPQFLISFYEKMQSDKGSIPDRFSAQQFSDYHSELNMSSLELGDSALYFCASSLLGDTQYFGPGTRLTVL.

This sequence joins TRBV5-4 and TRBJ2-5, with no clear D. This CDR3 spans 12 amino acids. The V and J ends lost 4 bases and 2 bases respectively, with 6 bases between them. Germline CDR1 reads SGHNT; CDR2 reads YYREEE (reference sequence). CDR3 DNA: TGTGCCAGCAGCCGACAACAAGAGACCCAGTACTTC. Translating it yields CASSRQQETQYF.

The CDR3 region has the DNA TGCGCCAGCAGCGGTCTTCTAACCACCTACGAGCAGTACTTC. This translates into CASSGLLTTYEQYF. V is TRBV5-1 and J is TRBJ2-7; no definite D call. CDR1 and CDR2 from the germline V gene are SGHRS and YFSETQ. Trimming cost V 4 bases and J 2 bases, with 13 bases left between them. The CDR3 contains 14 residues.

The chain couples TRBV7-2 to TRBJ2-7, with D perhaps TRBD2 (6 bases). Trimming cost V 3 bases and J 6 bases, with 9 bases left between them. There are 12 residues in the CDR3. The germline gives CDR1 SGHTA, CDR2 FQGNSA. The CDR3, as DNA: TGTGCCAGCAGCTTCGGGGGTCTCGAGCAGTACTTC. This codes for CASSFGGLEQYF. The full variable domain, rest sourced from reference TRBV7-2 and TRBJ2-7, is GAGVSQSPSNKVTEKGKDVELRCDPISGHTALYWYRQSLGQGLEFLIYFQGNSAPDKSGLPSDRFSAERTGGSVSTLTIQRTQQEDSAVYLCASSFGGLEQYFGPGTRLTVT.

The chain couples TRBV6-5 to TRBJ2-1, with D possibly matching TRBD1 (6 bases). V gave up 6 bases and J gave up 8 bases, with 14 bases separating them. Per germline, CDR1 MNHEY and CDR2 SVGAGI. The CDR3 runs to 13 residues. In DNA form, the CDR3 reads TGTGCCAGCAGGACAAACAGGGTACATGAGCAGTTCTTC. Protein product: CASRTNRVHEQFF.

This chain connects TRBV4-1 to TRBJ2-7; 9 nucleotides align to TRBD2. The CDR3 is made up of 16 amino acids. CDR1 MGHRA and CDR2 YSYEKL come from the germline V gene. V shed 1 base and J 1 base; nucleotides not matched to a gene: 5. The CDR3 region is CASSQGVTSGSYEQYF. Written as DNA, the CDR3 is TGCGCCAGCAGCCAAGGTGTGACTAGCGGATCCTACGAGCAGTACTTC.

The chain recombines TRBV4-1 with TRBJ1-1, with a weak D call TRBD1 (6 bases). CDR1 is MGHRA and CDR2 is YSYEKL in the germline V gene. Deletions cut 5 bases from V and 1 base from J, with 14 bases between. The CDR3 has 15 amino acids. The CDR3 sequence is CASSVRDTRNTEAFF. The CDR3 nucleotides read TGCGCCAGCAGCGTCCGGGACACCCGGAACACTGAAGCTTTCTTT.

This clone was recorded once. The chain recombines TRBV9 with TRBJ2-2, with 8 bases lining up with TRBD2. Germline assignment: CDR1 SGDLS and CDR2 YYNGEE. The CDR3 consists of 17 residues. V trimming: 1 base; J trimming: 4 bases; junction bases outside the gene matches: 9. CDR3 amino acids: CASSVPGAGGITGELFF. CDR3 bases: TGTGCCAGCAGCGTACCGGGGGCGGGGGGAATCACCGGGGAGCTGTTTTTT.

The chain has TRBV5-1 and TRBJ2-1; 7 bases match TRBD2. Germline CDR1 and CDR2: SGHRS and YFSETQ. The CDR3 contains 13 residues. Losses at the gene ends were 4 bases for V and 7 bases for J; bases not matched to a gene: 5. The CDR3 DNA is TGCGCCAGCAGCCCCGGGACTATTAATGAGCAGTTCTTC. Translating it yields CASSPGTINEQFF.

The chain carries TRBV2 and TRBJ1-1, with TRBD1 identical over 7 bases. Trimming at V came to 11 bases and at J to 4 bases, leaving 13 bases not matched to a gene. The CDR3 has 14 amino acids. Germline values: CDR1 SNHLY, CDR2 FYNNEI. CDR3 sequence: CARPRQGGVTEAFF. CDR3 in DNA: TGTGCCCGCCCCCGACAGGGCGGTGTCACTGAAGCTTTCTTT.

The chain carries TRBV6-1 and TRBJ1-3; D is possibly TRBD1 (5 bases). The CDR3 runs to 15 residues. Per germline, CDR1 MNHNS and CDR2 SASEGT. The V end lost 5 bases, the J end lost 3 bases, and 14 bases lay between the germline ends. The CDR3: CASSFYGGGGNTIYF. CDR3 coding DNA: TGTGCCAGCAGTTTTTACGGGGGTGGTGGAAACACCATATATTTT.

The chain employs TRBV4-2 and TRBJ1-5; D possibly corresponds to TRBD1 (5 bases). The CDR3 has 14 residues. In germline, CDR1 is LGHNA, CDR2 YNFKEQ. V shed 0 bases and J shed 6 bases, with 9 bases lying between them. CDR3 DNA: TGTGCCAGCAGCCAAGAGCTAGGGGTTCAGCCCCAGCATTTT. This encodes CASSQELGVQPQHF.

The chain couples TRBV4-1 to TRBJ1-4; possible D gene TRBD1, 6 bases. This CDR3 region has 15 residues. Trimming stripped 1 base from V and 4 bases from J, with 10 bases between. CDR1 is MGHRA, CDR2 YSYEKL, per germline. The CDR3, as DNA: TGCGCCAGCAGCCAAGTCGACAGGCTTAATGAAAAACTGTTTTTT. It codes for CASSQVDRLNEKLFF.

The CDR3 sequence is CASSLAQGLYF. In nucleotides, the CDR3 is TGTGCCAGCAGCTTAGCTCAGGGACTGTACTTC. This chain uses TRBV7-2 with TRBJ2-7, with D perhaps matching TRBD2 (6 bases). Germline V lookup: CDR1 SGHTA, CDR2 FQGNSA. The germline V and J ends were trimmed by 0 bases and 12 bases, with 9 bases remaining between them. The CDR3 has 11 residues.

This sequence joins TRBV19 and TRBJ2-1; TRBD2 agrees at 9 bases. The junction had 4 bases not matched to a gene; V was cut back by 6 bases and J by 4 bases. CDR1 LNHDA and CDR2 SQIVND come from the germline V gene (reference sequence). This CDR3 has 14 amino acids. The chain's CDR3 is CASSQGLAYNEQFF. The DNA of the CDR3 is TGTGCCAGTAGCCAGGGACTAGCTTACAATGAGCAGTTCTTC.

This clone was picked up one time. This chain links TRBV2 with TRBJ2-5; tentative D call: TRBD1 (6 bases). Germline CDR1 reads SNHLY; CDR2 reads FYNNEI. This CDR3 has 13 amino acids. V shed 6 bases and J shed 2 bases, with 10 bases lying between them. CDR3 residues: CASRRTEQETQYF. DNA of the CDR3: TGTGCCAGCAGGAGGACAGAACAAGAGACCCAGTACTTC.

The V call is TRBV27, the J call TRBJ1-6, with a possible D match to TRBD1 (5 bases). V was pared by 6 bases and J by 1 base, with 10 bases between. This CDR3 has 15 amino acids. Germline CDR1 and CDR2: MNHEY and SMNVEV (reference sequence). In nucleotides, the CDR3 is TGTGCCAGCAGGGAAAGGGGATCCTATAATTCACCCCTCCACTTT. As protein: CASRERGSYNSPLHF.

V and J are TRBV5-1 and TRBJ1-2; 7 nucleotides line up with TRBD1. This CDR3 is 14 amino acids long. Germline CDR1 and CDR2: SGHRS and YFSETQ. After removal of 1 base from V and 2 bases from J, the junction contained 2 bases not matched to a gene. The CDR3 region is CASSLPGQNYGYTF. Here the CDR3 DNA reads TGCGCCAGCAGCTTGCCGGGACAGAACTATGGCTACACCTTC.

To note about this clone: Germline is not matched at one junction end, which may reflect a read error. CDR3 protein: CASSLIEEVPNNERFF. The CDR3 nucleotides read TGTGCCAGCAGCTTAATTGAGGAAGTTCCGAACAATGAGCGGTTCTTC. This chain connects TRBV7-9 to TRBJ2-1; D is uncertain. Germline V gives CDR1 SEHNR, CDR2 FQNEAQ (reference sequence). The CDR3 has 16 residues.